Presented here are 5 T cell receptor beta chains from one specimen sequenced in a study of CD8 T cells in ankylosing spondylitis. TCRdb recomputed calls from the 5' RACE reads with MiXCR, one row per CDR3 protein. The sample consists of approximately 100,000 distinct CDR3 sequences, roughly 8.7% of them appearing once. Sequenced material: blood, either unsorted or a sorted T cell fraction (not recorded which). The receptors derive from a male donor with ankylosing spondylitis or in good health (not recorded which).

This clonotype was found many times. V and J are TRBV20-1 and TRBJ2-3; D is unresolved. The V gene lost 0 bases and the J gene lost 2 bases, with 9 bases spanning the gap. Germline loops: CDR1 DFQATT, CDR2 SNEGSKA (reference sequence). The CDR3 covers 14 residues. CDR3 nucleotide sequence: TGCAGTGCTAGAGAAGGTACTGACACAGATACGCAGTATTTT. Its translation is CSAREGTDTDTQYF.

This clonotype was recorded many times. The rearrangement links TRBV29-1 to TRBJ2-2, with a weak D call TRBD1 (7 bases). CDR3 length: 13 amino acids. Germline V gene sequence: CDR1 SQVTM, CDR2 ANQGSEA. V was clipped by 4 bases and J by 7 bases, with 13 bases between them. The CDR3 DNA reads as TGCAGCGTTGGGACAGGAGGGTTCGGGGAGCTGTTTTTT. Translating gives CSVGTGGFGELFF.

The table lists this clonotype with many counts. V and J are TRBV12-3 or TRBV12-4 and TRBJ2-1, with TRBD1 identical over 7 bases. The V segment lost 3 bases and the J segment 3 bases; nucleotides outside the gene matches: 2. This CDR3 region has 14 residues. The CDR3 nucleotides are TGTGCCAGCAGTTTTGGGACAGTCTACAATGAGCAGTTCTTC. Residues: CASSFGTVYNEQFF.

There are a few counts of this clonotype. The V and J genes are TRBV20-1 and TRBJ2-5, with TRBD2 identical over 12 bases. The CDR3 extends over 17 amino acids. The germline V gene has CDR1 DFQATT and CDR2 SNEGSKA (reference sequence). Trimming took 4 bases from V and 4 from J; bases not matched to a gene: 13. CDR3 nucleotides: TGCAGTGCTAAAACCCGGGGACTAGCGGGTTTGAGAGAGACCCAGTACTTC. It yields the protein CSAKTRGLAGLRETQYF.

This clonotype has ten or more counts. DNA of the CDR3: TGCAGTGCTAGAGACACAGGACAGGGGAACTATGGCTACACCTTC. Translation: CSARDTGQGNYGYTF. V usage is TRBV20-1 and J usage is TRBJ1-2; 9 bases agree with TRBD1. The J segment lost 2 bases and the V segment lost 0 bases, leaving 4 bases of the junction unmatched. CDR1 DFQATT and CDR2 SNEGSKA come from the germline V gene (reference sequence). The CDR3 is 15 residues long.